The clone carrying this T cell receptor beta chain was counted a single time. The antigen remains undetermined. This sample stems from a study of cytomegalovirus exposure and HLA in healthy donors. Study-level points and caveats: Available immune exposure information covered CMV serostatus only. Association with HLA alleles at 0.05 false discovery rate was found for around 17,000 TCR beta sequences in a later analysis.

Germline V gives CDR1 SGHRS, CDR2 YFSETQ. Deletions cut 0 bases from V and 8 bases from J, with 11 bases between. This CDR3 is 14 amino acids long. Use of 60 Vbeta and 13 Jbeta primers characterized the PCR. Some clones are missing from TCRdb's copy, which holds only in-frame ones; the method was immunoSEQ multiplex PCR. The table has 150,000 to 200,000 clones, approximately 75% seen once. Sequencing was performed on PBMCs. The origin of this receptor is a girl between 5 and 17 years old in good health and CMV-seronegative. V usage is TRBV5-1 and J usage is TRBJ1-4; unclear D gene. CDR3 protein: CASSLVGEGEKLFF. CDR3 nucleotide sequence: TGCGCCAGCAGCTTGGTCGGGGAGGGCGAAAAACTGTTTTTT.